These 14 T cell receptor beta chains share one sample of origin, sequenced in a study of tissue T cells after allogeneic stem cell transplantation. Some clones are missing from TCRdb's copy, which holds only in-frame ones; the method was immunoSEQ multiplex PCR. The profile shows a few hundred clones, around 66% of them singletons. The sequenced sample consisted of gut tissue. All receptors derive from a female BALB/c mouse in good health. The strain's MHC type: H2-d.

On this clone: Any gene name here is a mouse gene name. The read falls 1 residue short of the CDR3 end, and the missing part is taken from the germline J gene. The chain links TRBV1 to TRBJ1-1; possibly TRBD1 for D (5 bases). Germline CDR1 and CDR2: NSQYPW and LRSPGD (reference sequence). Trimming stripped 4 bases from V and 0 bases from J, with 9 bases between. This CDR3 comprises 14 residues. Partial CDR3 DNA: TGCACCTGCAGTGGAAGACAGCCAAACACAGAAGTCTTC. Its protein is CTCSGRQPNTEVF. The entire CDR3 sequence reads CTCSGRQPNTEVFF.

This clone came up a few times. The gene symbols are mouse symbols. The read terminates 1 residue before the CDR3 end, so the remaining end is supplied by the germline J gene. The gene calls are TRBV12-1 and TRBJ2-7; 12 positions match TRBD1. After removal of 0 bases from V and 7 bases from J, the junction contained 6 bases not matched to a gene. CDR3 length equals 15 residues. Germline V lookup: CDR1 SGHSN, CDR2 HYEKVE. The CDR3: CASSLPGQGAWEQYF. The covered CDR3 bases are TGTGCCAGCTCTCTCCCGGGACAGGGGGCATGGGAACAGTAC.

A note on this clone: Here the gene names and germline are mouse. The observed sequence ends 1 residue before the CDR3 terminus, with the missing tail filled in from the germline J gene. The chain carries TRBV5 and TRBJ2-7; 9 bases are a match to TRBD2. Germline assignment: CDR1 LGHNA and CDR2 YNLKQL (reference sequence). The CDR3 contains 15 residues. Unmatched junction bases numbered 6, after V lost 0 bases and J lost 6 bases. The CDR3 bases that were read are TGTGCCAGCAGCCAAGACTGGGGGGGGCGCGGTGAACAGTAC. This encodes CASSQDWGGRGEQY. The full CDR3 reads CASSQDWGGRGEQYF.

Regarding this clone: Each gene name is a mouse one. The missing CDR3 end, 1 residue past where the read stops, is filled in from the germline J gene. The chain carries TRBV19 and TRBJ1-3, with TRBD1 matching 7 bases. The ends lost 4 bases at V and 10 bases at J; junction bases unmatched: 5. Per the germline V gene, CDR1 is FNHDT and CDR2 is SITEND (reference sequence). The CDR3 is 12 residues long. The CDR3 here is CASSPTGNTLYF. CDR3 DNA (partial): TGTGCCAGCAGTCCGACAGGGAACACGCTCTAT.

This clone came up once. Gene names follow the mouse nomenclature. Read sequence stops 1 residue before the CDR3 end, and the germline J gene provides the missing end. This chain connects TRBV29 to TRBJ2-5; TRBD1 might be the D (6 bases). There are 15 residues in the CDR3. In germline, CDR1 is MSHET, CDR2 SYDVDS. The V gene lost 3 bases and the J gene lost 0 bases, with 10 bases spanning the gap. Partial CDR3 DNA: TGTGCTAGCAGTTTGCCAGGGGTTAACCAAGACACCCAGTAC. Its translation is CASSLPGVNQDTQY. The full CDR3 reads CASSLPGVNQDTQYF.

As for this clone: Gene names are mouse gene names. The read ends 1 residue before the CDR3 terminus; that terminus is restored from the germline J gene. V and J are TRBV13-1 and TRBJ2-7; 8 bases are a match to TRBD2. Germline V gene data show CDR1 as NSHNY and CDR2 as SYGAGN. This CDR3 contains 11 residues. V was pared by 8 bases and J by 3 bases, with 1 base of the junction left unmatched. The CDR3 protein is CARGLDYEQYF. The CDR3 bases that were read are TGTGCCAGGGGACTGGACTATGAACAGTAC.

For this clone: The genes are named according to mouse. The read terminates 1 residue ahead of where the CDR3 ends, so the germline J gene completes it. The V gene is TRBV31, the J gene TRBJ2-5; 14 bases align to TRBD2. Germline-derived CDR1 and CDR2 are GKSSPN and SITVG. V shed 0 bases, J shed 6 bases, and the junction held 2 bases outside the gene matches. This CDR3 spans 15 amino acids. The CDR3 loop reads CAWSLGTGGADTQYF. Incomplete CDR3 DNA: TGTGCCTGGAGTCTAGGGACTGGGGGGGCTGACACCCAGTAC.

Of note for this clone: Germline and genes here are mouse. The read ends 1 residue shy of where the CDR3 ends; the end is completed using the germline J gene. J is TRBJ2-2 and V is TRBV5; 8 bases line up with TRBD1. The CDR3 loop spans 15 amino acids. V lost 4 bases, J lost 1 base, and 2 bases stayed unmatched. Germline CDR1 LGHNA, CDR2 YNLKQL (reference sequence). This CDR3 is CASSRTGLNTGQLYF. The CDR3 bases that were read are TGTGCCAGCAGCCGGACAGGGCTAAACACCGGGCAGCTCTAC.

In regard to this clone: Mouse gene names apply. The CDR3 is cut off 1 residue early in the read; its end comes from the germline J gene. This chain joins TRBV24 and TRBJ1-4; D not resolved. The CDR3 is made up of 12 amino acids. Germline V gene data show CDR1 as KGHTA and CDR2 as FRNEEI. V lost 6 bases and J 4 bases, leaving 6 bases between the germline ends. CDR3 DNA (partial): TGTGCCAGCAGCTACAGCAACGAAAGATTATTT. It encodes CASSYSNERLF. The whole CDR3 reads CASSYSNERLFF.

Remarks on this clone: Germline and genes here are mouse. The sequence runs out 1 residue before the end of the CDR3; the remainder is reconstructed from the germline J gene. The rearrangement uses TRBV13-1 and TRBJ1-6; no clear D. TRBJ1-6 is annotated as an ORF whose role is uncertain. Trimming cost V 2 bases and J 5 bases, with 5 bases left between them. CDR1 and CDR2 (germline): NSHNY, SYGAGN. CDR3 length: 13 residues. CDR3 loop: CASSEGNNSPLYF. CDR3 bases read: TGTGCCAGCAGTGAAGGGAATAATTCGCCCCTCTAC.

Note on this clone: Gene names and germline refer to mouse. The CDR3 end is not reached by the read, which stops 1 residue before it; the germline J gene fills it in. The rearrangement links TRBV13-1 to TRBJ2-7; TRBD2 might be the D (6 bases). Germline values: CDR1 NSHNY, CDR2 SYGAGN. V lost 0 bases, J lost 8 bases, and 9 bases lay in between. The CDR3 consists of 12 residues. Incomplete CDR3 DNA: TGTGCCAGCAGTGATGGGGGGGAGAAACAGTAC. This sequence encodes CASSDGGEKQY. The CDR3 reads in full as CASSDGGEKQYF.

As concerns this clone: Each gene name is a mouse one. The read comes to an end 1 residue before the CDR3 does, leaving the germline J gene to fill in the end. The chain links TRBV19 to TRBJ2-1; 8 nucleotides match TRBD1. The ends lost 2 bases at V and 5 bases at J; junction bases unmatched: 3. Germline-derived CDR1 and CDR2 are FNHDT and SITEND (reference sequence). The CDR3 is 14 amino acids. The DNA read from the CDR3 is TGTGCCAGCAGTATTTCCAGGGGGCATGCTGAGCAGTTC. As protein: CASSISRGHAEQF. The entire CDR3 protein reads CASSISRGHAEQFF.

Regarding this clone: All gene names here are mouse names. The read terminates 1 residue ahead of where the CDR3 ends, so the germline J gene completes it. The chain employs TRBV19 and TRBJ2-3, with 10 bases fitting TRBD2. This CDR3 is built from 15 residues. Per germline, CDR1 FNHDT and CDR2 SITEND (reference sequence). The V gene end was trimmed by 2 bases and the J gene end by 3 bases; junction bases not matched to a gene: 3. The CDR3 is CASSILGGRAETLYF. The part of the CDR3 DNA that was read is TGTGCCAGCAGTATCCTGGGGGGGCGCGCAGAAACGCTGTAT.

Notes on this clone: Mouse germline and gene names are used. The read finishes 1 residue shy of the CDR3 end, and the germline J gene is used to complete it. The chain combines TRBV31 with TRBJ2-2, with TRBD2 matching over 8 bases. J gave up 2 bases and V 0 bases, and 2 bases lay outside the gene matches. The CDR3 has 15 amino acids. The V gene's germline CDR1 is GKSSPN and CDR2 SITVG. The covered CDR3 bases are TGTGCCTGGAGTCTAGTGGGGGGGAACACCGGGCAGCTCTAC. Translated, it gives CAWSLVGGNTGQLY. The CDR3 as a whole reads CAWSLVGGNTGQLYF.